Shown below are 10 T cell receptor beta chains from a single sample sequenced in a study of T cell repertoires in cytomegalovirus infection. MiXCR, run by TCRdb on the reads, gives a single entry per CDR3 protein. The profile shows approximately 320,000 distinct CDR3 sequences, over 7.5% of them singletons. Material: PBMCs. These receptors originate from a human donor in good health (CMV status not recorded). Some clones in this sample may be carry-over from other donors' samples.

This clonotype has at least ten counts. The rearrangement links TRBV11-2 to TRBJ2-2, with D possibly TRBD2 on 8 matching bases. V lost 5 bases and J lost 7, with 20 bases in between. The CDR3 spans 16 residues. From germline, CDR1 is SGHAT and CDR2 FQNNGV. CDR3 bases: TGTGCCAGCAGCACCGGGAGGGGGCAACGAAACGGGGAGCTGTTTTTT. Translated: CASSTGRGQRNGELFF.

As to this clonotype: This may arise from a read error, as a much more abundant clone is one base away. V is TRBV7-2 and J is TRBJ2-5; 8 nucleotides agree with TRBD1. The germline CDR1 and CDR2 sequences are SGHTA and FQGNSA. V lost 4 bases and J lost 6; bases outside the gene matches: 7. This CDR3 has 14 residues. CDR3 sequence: CASSSAGGSQTQYF. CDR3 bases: TGTGCCAGCAGCTCCGCAGGGGGCTCACAGACCCAGTACTTC.

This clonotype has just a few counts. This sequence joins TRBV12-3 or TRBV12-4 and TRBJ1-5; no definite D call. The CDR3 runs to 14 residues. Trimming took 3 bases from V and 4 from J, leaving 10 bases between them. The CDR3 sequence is CASSFGFGNQPQHF. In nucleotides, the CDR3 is TGTGCCAGCAGTTTTGGATTTGGTAATCAGCCCCAGCATTTT.

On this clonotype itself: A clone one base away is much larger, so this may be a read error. CDR3: CASSEFRHGTSEKLFF. In DNA, the CDR3 is TGTGCCAGCAGTGAATTCCGGCATGGGACCTCCGAAAAACTGTTTTTT. The chain uses TRBV25-1 and TRBJ1-4, with a weak D call TRBD1 (5 bases). Germline CDR1 reads MGHDK; CDR2 reads SYGVNS. The CDR3 sequence is 16 residues long. V was cut by 1 base and J by 8 bases, with 17 bases left in between.

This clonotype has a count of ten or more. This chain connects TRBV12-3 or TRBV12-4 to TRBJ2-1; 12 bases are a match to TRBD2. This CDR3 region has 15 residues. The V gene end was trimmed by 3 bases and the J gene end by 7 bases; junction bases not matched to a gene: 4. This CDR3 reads CASSFSSGGANEQFF. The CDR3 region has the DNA TGTGCCAGCAGTTTTTCTAGCGGGGGGGCGAATGAGCAGTTCTTC.

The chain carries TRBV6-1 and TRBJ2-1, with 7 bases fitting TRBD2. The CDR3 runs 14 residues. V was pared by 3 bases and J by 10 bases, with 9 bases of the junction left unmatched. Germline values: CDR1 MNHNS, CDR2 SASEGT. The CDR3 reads CASSEGTGRREQFF. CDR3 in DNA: TGTGCCAGCAGTGAGGGGACCGGGAGGCGGGAGCAGTTCTTC.

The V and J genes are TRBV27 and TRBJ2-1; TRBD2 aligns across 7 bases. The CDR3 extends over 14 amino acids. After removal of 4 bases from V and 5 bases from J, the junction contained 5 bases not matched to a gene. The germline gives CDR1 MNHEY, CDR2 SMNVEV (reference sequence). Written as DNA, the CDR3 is TGTGCCAGCAGTTCGTCCCGGGGGGACAATGAGCAGTTCTTC. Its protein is CASSSSRGDNEQFF.

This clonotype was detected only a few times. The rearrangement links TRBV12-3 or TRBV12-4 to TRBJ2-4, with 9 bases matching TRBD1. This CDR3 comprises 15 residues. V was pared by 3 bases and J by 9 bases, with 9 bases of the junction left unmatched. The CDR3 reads CASSFTGQGGAIQYF. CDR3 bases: TGTGCCAGCAGTTTCACGGGACAGGGAGGAGCCATTCAGTACTTC.

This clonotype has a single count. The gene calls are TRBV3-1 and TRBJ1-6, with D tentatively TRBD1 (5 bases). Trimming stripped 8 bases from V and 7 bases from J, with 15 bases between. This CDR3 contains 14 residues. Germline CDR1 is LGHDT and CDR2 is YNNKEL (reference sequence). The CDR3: CASALGGMNSPLHF. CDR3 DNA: TGTGCCAGCGCCCTCGGGGGGATGAATTCACCCCTCCACTTT.

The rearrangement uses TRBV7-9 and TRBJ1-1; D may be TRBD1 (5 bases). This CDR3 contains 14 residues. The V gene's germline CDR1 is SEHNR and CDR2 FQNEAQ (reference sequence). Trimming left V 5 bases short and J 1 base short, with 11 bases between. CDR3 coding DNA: TGTGCCAGCAGCGTCCAGGGCCAGAACACTGAAGCTTTCTTT. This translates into CASSVQGQNTEAFF.